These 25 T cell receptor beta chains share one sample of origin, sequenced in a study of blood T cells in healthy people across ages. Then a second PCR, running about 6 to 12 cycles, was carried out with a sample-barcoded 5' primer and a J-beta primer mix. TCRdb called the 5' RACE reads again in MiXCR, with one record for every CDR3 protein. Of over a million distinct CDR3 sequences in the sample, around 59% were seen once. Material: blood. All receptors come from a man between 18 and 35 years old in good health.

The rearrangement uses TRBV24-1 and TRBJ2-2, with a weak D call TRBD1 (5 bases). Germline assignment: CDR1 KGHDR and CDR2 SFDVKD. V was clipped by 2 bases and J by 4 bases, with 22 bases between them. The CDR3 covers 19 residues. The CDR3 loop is CATSDSDPWGPSGTGELFF. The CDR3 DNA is TGTGCCACCAGTGATTCCGATCCGTGGGGCCCTAGTGGCACCGGGGAGCTGTTTTTT.

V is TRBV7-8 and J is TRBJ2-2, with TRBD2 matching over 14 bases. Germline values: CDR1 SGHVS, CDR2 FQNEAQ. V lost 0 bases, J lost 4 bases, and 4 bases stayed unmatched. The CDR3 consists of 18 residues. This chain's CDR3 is CASSLARGLAGVTGELFF. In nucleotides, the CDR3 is TGTGCCAGCAGCTTAGCGCGGGGACTAGCGGGAGTCACCGGGGAGCTGTTTTTT.

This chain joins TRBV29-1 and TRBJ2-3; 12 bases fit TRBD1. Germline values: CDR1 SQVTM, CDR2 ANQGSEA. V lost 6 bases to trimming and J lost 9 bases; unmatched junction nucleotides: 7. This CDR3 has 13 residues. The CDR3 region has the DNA TGCAGCGTCGGGACAGGGGGCGTTGGGACGCAGTATTTT. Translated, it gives CSVGTGGVGTQYF.

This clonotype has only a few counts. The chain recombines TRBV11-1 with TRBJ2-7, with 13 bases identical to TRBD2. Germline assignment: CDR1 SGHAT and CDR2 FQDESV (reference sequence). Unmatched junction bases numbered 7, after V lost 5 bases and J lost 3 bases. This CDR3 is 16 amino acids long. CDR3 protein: CASSLGTSGDFYEQYF. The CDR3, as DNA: TGTGCCAGCAGCCTCGGGACTAGCGGGGACTTCTACGAGCAGTACTTC.

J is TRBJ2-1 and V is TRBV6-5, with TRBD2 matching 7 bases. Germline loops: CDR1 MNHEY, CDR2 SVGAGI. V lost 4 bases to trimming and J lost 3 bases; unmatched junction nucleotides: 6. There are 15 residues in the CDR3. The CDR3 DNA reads TGTGCCAGCAGTTTACGGCGGGGGAACTACAATGAGCAGTTCTTC. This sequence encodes CASSLRRGNYNEQFF.

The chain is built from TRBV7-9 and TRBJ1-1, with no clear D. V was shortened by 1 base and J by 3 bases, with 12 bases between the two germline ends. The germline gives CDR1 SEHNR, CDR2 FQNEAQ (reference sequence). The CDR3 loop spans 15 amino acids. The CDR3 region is CASSLVTDGDTEAFF. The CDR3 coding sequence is TGTGCCAGCAGCTTAGTCACAGACGGGGACACTGAAGCTTTCTTT.

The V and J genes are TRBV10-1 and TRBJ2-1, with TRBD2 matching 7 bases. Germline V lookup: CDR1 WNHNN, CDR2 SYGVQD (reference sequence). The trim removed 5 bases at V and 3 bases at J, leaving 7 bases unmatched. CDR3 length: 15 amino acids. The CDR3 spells CASSPRDYHYNEQFF. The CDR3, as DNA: TGCGCCAGCAGTCCAAGGGACTACCACTACAATGAGCAGTTCTTC.

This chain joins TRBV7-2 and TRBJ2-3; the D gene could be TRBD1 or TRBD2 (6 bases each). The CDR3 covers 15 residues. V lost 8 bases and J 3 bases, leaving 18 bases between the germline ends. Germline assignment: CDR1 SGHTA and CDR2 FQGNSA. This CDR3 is CASEGGRVSTDTQYF. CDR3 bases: TGTGCCAGCGAGGGGGGCAGGGTTTCAACAGATACGCAGTATTTT.

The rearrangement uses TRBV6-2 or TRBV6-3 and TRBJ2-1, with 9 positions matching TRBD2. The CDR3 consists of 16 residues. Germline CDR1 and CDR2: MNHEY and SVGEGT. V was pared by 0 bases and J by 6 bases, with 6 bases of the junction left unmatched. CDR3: CASSYSGRGGRNEQFF. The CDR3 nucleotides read TGTGCCAGCAGTTACTCGGGGCGGGGGGGCCGCAATGAGCAGTTCTTC.

The CDR3 sequence: CASSPPGHQNNEQFF. CDR3 nucleotide sequence: TGTGCCAGCAGCCCTCCGGGACACCAAAACAATGAGCAGTTCTTC. V is TRBV6-6 and J is TRBJ2-1; TRBD1 is a possible D gene (6 bases). V was clipped by 6 bases and J by 5 bases, with 17 bases between them. The CDR3 is 15 residues long. In germline, CDR1 is MNHNY, CDR2 SVGAGI (reference sequence).

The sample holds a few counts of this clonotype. CDR3 sequence: CASSQDPGIYEQYF. The CDR3 DNA sequence: TGTGCCAGCAGCCAAGACCCCGGGATCTACGAGCAGTACTTC. The V call is TRBV3-1, the J call TRBJ2-7, with D possibly being TRBD2 (5 bases). The V gene lost 0 bases and the J gene lost 3 bases, with 9 bases spanning the gap. The V gene's germline CDR1 is LGHDT and CDR2 YNNKEL (reference sequence). This CDR3 comprises 14 residues.

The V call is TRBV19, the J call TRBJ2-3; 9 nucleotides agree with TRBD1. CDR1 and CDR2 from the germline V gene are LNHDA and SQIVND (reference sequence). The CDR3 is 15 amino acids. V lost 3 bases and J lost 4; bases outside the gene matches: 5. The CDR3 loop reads CASSIETGGADTQYF. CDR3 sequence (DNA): TGTGCCAGTAGTATTGAAACAGGGGGCGCAGATACGCAGTATTTT. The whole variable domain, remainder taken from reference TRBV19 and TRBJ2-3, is DGGITQSPKYLFRKEGQNVTLSCEQNLNHDAMYWYRQDPGQGLRLIYYSQIVNDFQKGDIAEGYSVSREKKESFPLTVTSAQKNPTAFYLCASSIETGGADTQYFGPGTRLTVL.

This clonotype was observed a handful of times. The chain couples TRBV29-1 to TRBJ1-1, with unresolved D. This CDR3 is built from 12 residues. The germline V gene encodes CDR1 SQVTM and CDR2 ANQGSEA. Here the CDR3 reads CSALKGNTEAFF. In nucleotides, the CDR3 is TGCAGTGCTCTTAAAGGGAACACTGAAGCTTTCTTT.

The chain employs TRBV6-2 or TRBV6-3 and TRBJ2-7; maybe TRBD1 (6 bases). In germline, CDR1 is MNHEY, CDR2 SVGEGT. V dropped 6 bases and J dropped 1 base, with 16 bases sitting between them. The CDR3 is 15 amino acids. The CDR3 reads CASRLTGIRSYEQYF. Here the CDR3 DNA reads TGTGCCAGCAGGCTAACAGGGATCCGTTCCTACGAGCAGTACTTC.

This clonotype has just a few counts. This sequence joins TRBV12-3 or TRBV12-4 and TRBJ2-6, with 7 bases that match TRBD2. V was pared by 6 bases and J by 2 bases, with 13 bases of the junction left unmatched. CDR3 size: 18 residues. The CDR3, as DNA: TGTGCCAGCAGCCCCCGTGACAGCGGGGCCCCTGGGGCCAACGTCCTGACTTTC. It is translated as CASSPRDSGAPGANVLTF.

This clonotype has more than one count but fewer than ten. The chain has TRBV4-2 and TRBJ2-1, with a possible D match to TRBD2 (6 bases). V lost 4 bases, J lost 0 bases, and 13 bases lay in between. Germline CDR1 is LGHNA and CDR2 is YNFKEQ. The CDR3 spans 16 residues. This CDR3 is CASSPFSGSSYNEQFF. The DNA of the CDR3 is TGTGCCAGCAGCCCTTTTAGCGGATCCTCCTACAATGAGCAGTTCTTC.

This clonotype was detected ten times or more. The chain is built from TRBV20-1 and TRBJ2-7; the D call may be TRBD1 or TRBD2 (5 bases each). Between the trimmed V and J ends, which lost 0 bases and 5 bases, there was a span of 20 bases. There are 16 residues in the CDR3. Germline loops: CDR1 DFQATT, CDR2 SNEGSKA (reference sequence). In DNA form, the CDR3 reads TGCAGTGCTAGAGATGGAGGCAGGGAAAAGCTGAACGAGCAGTACTTC. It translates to CSARDGGREKLNEQYF.

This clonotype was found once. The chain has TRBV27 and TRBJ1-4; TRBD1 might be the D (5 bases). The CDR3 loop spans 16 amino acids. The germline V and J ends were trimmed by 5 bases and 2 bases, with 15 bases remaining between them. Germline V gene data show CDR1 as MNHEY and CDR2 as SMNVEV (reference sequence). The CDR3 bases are TGTGCCAGCAGTCCCGGGTCGGGGCAGACTAATGAAAAACTGTTTTTT. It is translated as CASSPGSGQTNEKLFF.

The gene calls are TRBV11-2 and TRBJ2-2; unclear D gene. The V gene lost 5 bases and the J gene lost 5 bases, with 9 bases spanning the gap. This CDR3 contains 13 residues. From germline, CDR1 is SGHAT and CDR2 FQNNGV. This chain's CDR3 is CASSPVRTGELFF. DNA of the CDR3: TGTGCCAGCAGCCCCGTAAGGACCGGGGAGCTGTTTTTT.

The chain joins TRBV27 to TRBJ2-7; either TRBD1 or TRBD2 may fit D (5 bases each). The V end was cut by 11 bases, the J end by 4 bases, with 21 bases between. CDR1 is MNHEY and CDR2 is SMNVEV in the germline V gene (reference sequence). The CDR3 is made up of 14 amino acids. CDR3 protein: CAASRGRKLYEQYF. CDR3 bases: TGTGCCGCCTCCCGGGGACGTAAGTTATACGAGCAGTACTTC.

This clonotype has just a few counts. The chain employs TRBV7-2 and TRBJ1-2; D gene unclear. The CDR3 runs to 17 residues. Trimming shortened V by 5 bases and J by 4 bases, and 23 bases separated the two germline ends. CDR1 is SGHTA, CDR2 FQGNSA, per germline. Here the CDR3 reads CASSPAVGGLLGYGYTF. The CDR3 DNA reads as TGTGCCAGCAGCCCAGCGGTCGGCGGCCTACTTGGCTATGGCTACACCTTC.

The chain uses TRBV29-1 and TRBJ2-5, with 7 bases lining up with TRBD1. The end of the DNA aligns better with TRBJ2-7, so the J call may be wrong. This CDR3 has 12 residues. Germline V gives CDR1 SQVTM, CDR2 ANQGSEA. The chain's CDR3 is CSVEPNRGEQYF. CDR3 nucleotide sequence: TGCAGCGTTGAACCCAACAGGGGCGAGCAGTACTTC.

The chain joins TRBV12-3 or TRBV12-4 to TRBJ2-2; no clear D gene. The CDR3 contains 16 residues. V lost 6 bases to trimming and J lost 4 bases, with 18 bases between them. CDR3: CASSLRPGFGTGELFF. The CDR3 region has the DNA TGTGCCAGCAGCCTCAGACCCGGCTTCGGCACCGGGGAGCTGTTTTTT.

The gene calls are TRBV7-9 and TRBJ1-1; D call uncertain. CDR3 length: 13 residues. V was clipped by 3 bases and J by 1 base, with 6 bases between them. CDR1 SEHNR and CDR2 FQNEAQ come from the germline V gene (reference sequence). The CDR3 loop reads CASSFQRNTEAFF. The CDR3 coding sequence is TGTGCCAGCAGCTTCCAGCGGAACACTGAAGCTTTCTTT.

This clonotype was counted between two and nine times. The CDR3 loop is CASSPGPANTEAFF. CDR3 nucleotide sequence: TGTGCCAGCAGCCCCGGGCCCGCGAACACTGAAGCTTTCTTT. V gene TRBV6-4 combines with J gene TRBJ1-1; D gene uncertain. V was cut by 6 bases and J by 1 base, with 12 bases left in between. Germline V lookup: CDR1 MRHNA, CDR2 SNTAGT. This CDR3 is 14 amino acids long.